Listed below are T cell receptor beta chains from one sample, sequenced in a study of blood T cells in healthy people across ages. TCRdb recomputed calls from the 5' RACE reads with MiXCR, one row per CDR3 protein. This table holds 1.5 million to 2 million distinct CDR3 sequences, around 48% found once. The specimen was blood. The receptors derive from a middle-aged woman in good health. Both conserved end residues are part of each CDR3. Each record gives: D gene, J gene, V gene, clone size, CDR3 DNA, CDR3 protein. The D gene is left open where the match is weak. Clone size is stated in some rows and not others, as once, few, many or a class when expanded.

NA,TRBJ1-6,TRBV4-3,NA,TGCGCCAGCAGCCGAGCGGACGCCGAGGAATCACCCCTCCACTTT,CASSRADAEESPLHF
NA,TRBJ2-1,TRBV5-4,NA,TGTGCCAGCAGCTTAGATTTTACCAGCTCCTACAATGAGCAGTTCTTC,CASSLDFTSSYNEQFF
TRBD1,TRBJ2-3,TRBV11-3,NA,TGTGCCAGCAGCCGTCGGACAGGGGGCACGGCCACAGATACGCAGTATTTT,CASSRRTGGTATDTQYF
TRBD2,TRBJ2-1,TRBV18,NA,TGTGCCAGCTCACCGAGGACTAGCGCTTACAATGAGCACTTCTTC,CASSPRTSAYNEHFF
TRBD2,TRBJ2-1,TRBV6-2/TRBV6-3,few,TGTGCCAGCTGTCGGTGGGCGGGGGGCTCCTACAATGAGCAGTTCTTC,CASCRWAGGSYNEQFF
NA,TRBJ2-6,TRBV5-1,few,TGCGCCAGCAGGACCCCAGGGTTCTCTGGGGCCAACGTCCTGACTTTC,CASRTPGFSGANVLTF
NA,TRBJ2-5,TRBV5-4,NA,TGTGCCAGCAGCTTTATTGGGGGGGCTTTGGAGACCCAGTACTTC,CASSFIGGALETQYF
NA,TRBJ2-3,TRBV5-1,NA,TGCGCCAGCAGCTTACATGCAGATACGCAGTATTTT,CASSLHADTQYF
NA,TRBJ2-6,TRBV11-2,NA,TGTGCCGGGGCCAGCTCTGGGGCCAACGTCCTGACTTTC,CAGASSGANVLTF
NA,TRBJ2-1,TRBV11-1,NA,TGTGCCAGCAGCACCCCAAAGAGCTCCTACAATGAGCAGTTCTTC,CASSTPKSSYNEQFF
TRBD1,TRBJ2-3,TRBV5-1,NA,TGCGCCAGCAGCCCCGGGACAGTGAGTGTCACAGATACGCAGTATTTT,CASSPGTVSVTDTQYF
NA,TRBJ2-3,TRBV7-2,few,TGTGCCAGCAGCTTAGACTTAGTCACTGGAGGGGTCCCAGATACGCAGTATTTT,CASSLDLVTGGVPDTQYF
TRBD2,TRBJ2-7,TRBV28,NA,TGTGCCACTTCGGGACTAGCGGGGGTCAATGAGCAGTACTTC,CATSGLAGVNEQYF
NA,TRBJ2-1,TRBV10-1,NA,TGCGCCAGCAGTGTAAAGCGCTCGACGGGTGAGCAGTTCTTC,CASSVKRSTGEQFF
TRBD2,TRBJ2-3,TRBV6-5,NA,TGTGCCAGCAGTCGGACTAGCGGGGCACAGGATACGCAGTATTTT,CASSRTSGAQDTQYF
TRBD2,TRBJ2-3,TRBV11-2,NA,TGTGCCAGCAGCTGGCCCGCGTTCGGGGGGGCAGGAGATACGCAGTATTTT,CASSWPAFGGAGDTQYF
NA,TRBJ1-2,TRBV20-1,NA,TGCAGTGCTTGGGGGTCCACCTATGGCTACACCTTC,CSAWGSTYGYTF
NA,TRBJ1-4,TRBV29-1,NA,TGCAGCGGGACACACGGAACTAATGAAAAACTGTTTTTT,CSGTHGTNEKLFF
NA,TRBJ2-7,TRBV20-1,NA,TGCAGTGCTTATTCCGGACGGACCTACGAGCAGTACTTC,CSAYSGRTYEQYF
NA,TRBJ2-3,TRBV4-3,NA,TGCGCCAGCAGCCACATAATAATGACGGTATCTAACACAGATACGCAGTATTTT,CASSHIIMTVSNTDTQYF
NA,TRBJ2-5,TRBV5-1,NA,TGCGCCAGCAGCCCCATGGCAGGCCAAGAGACCCAGTACTTC,CASSPMAGQETQYF
NA,TRBJ1-4,TRBV20-1,NA,TGCAGTGCTAGAGCGAGAGGGAAGGTTTATGAAAAACTGTTTTTT,CSARARGKVYEKLFF
NA,TRBJ2-7,TRBV12-3/TRBV12-4,NA,TGTGCCAGCAGCGGGGGCGTCGAGCGGTACTTC,CASSGGVERYF
NA,TRBJ2-3,TRBV6-5,once,TGTGCCAGCAGTTACACGACTTCCAGCCCCCCGGCGGATACGCAGTATTTT,CASSYTTSSPPADTQYF
NA,TRBJ2-4,TRBV20-1,few,TGCAGTGCTGATGGGACATCCGTCCCTCTAGCCAAAAACATTCAGTACTTC,CSADGTSVPLAKNIQYF
NA,TRBJ2-7,TRBV24-1,NA,TGTGCCACCAGTGCCTCAGGGTCCCTCGCCTACGAGCAGTACTTC,CATSASGSLAYEQYF
NA,TRBJ1-6,TRBV2,NA,TGTGCCAGCAGAGGCCCCGGGACATCACCCCTCCACTTT,CASRGPGTSPLHF
TRBD1,TRBJ1-1,TRBV18,NA,TGTGCCAGCTCACCTTCACAGGGGTTTTCCACTGAAGCTTTCTTT,CASSPSQGFSTEAFF
TRBD1,TRBJ2-5,TRBV20-1,few,TGCAGTGCTATAGGCCCCGGACAGGGGGCGGGGGCTATTGAGACCCAGTACTTC,CSAIGPGQGAGAIETQYF
NA,TRBJ2-3,TRBV11-1,once,TGTGCCGGCAGCTTAGATAGAGATACGCAGTATTTT,CAGSLDRDTQYF
NA,TRBJ1-2,TRBV20-1,NA,TGCAGTGCTAGAGAGGTGGTTGGAGAGGGGGACGCCTACTATGGCTACACCTTC,CSAREVVGEGDAYYGYTF
NA,TRBJ2-7,TRBV12-3/TRBV12-4,NA,TGTGCCAGCAGTGCATTGGGACGGGGGCGTTACAATGAGCAGTACTTC,CASSALGRGRYNEQYF
NA,TRBJ2-1,TRBV9,NA,TGTGCCAGCAGCGTATCTATGGGCCGTGAGCAGTTCTTC,CASSVSMGREQFF
NA,TRBJ2-7,TRBV6-1,NA,TGTGCCAGCAGTGAGTTCTCCGAGCAGTACTTC,CASSEFSEQYF
NA,TRBJ1-5,TRBV6-2/TRBV6-3,NA,TGTGCCAGCATGGAACAGGGCAGTCAGCCCCAGCATTTT,CASMEQGSQPQHF
TRBD1,TRBJ2-7,TRBV5-1,few,TGCGCCAGCAGCTTGGATCCAGGGGGCAGGAACGAGCAGTACTTC,CASSLDPGGRNEQYF
NA,TRBJ2-5,TRBV20-1,few,TGCAGTGCTAGCCACCCCACGTCTCGAACGGAGACCCAGTACTTC,CSASHPTSRTETQYF
NA,TRBJ2-7,TRBV7-9,NA,TGTGCCAGCAGCATCTCGGGCTACGAGCAGTACTTC,CASSISGYEQYF
TRBD2,TRBJ2-1,TRBV7-9,NA,TGTGCCAGCAGCTCCCGATCGGTCCCTAGCGGGGGGGTTAATGAGCAGTTCTTC,CASSSRSVPSGGVNEQFF
TRBD2,TRBJ2-1,TRBV5-1,NA,TGCGCCAGCAGCTTGTACGCTAGCGGGGGGGAGCAGTTCTTC,CASSLYASGGEQFF
TRBD2,TRBJ2-5,TRBV6-5,NA,TGTGCCAGCAGTGTTGGGACTAGCGATGAAGAGACCCAGTACTTC,CASSVGTSDEETQYF
NA,TRBJ2-5,TRBV6-6,few,TGTGCCAGCAGTTTATTGGGGGCCCAGTACTTC,CASSLLGAQYF
TRBD2,TRBJ2-5,TRBV20-1,once,TGCAGTGCCCCAAAGCAGGGACTAGCGGGGGGGCGGGAGACCCAGTACTTC,CSAPKQGLAGGRETQYF
NA,TRBJ1-4,TRBV29-1,few,TGCAGCGCGTTACAGGGAAGGGAAAAACTGTTTTTT,CSALQGREKLFF
NA,TRBJ1-4,TRBV7-2,NA,TGTGCCAGCAGCCAAGAGGGCGTAGGAGGAAAACTGTTTTTT,CASSQEGVGGKLFF
NA,TRBJ1-1,TRBV20-1,few,TGCAGTGCTACAGACATACGACAGCTGAACACTGAAGCTTTCTTT,CSATDIRQLNTEAFF
NA,TRBJ2-1,TRBV7-9,NA,TGTGCCAGCAGCTTAGCGGCGAATAGCGGCCACAATGAGCAGTTCTTC,CASSLAANSGHNEQFF
TRBD1,TRBJ1-2,TRBV15,NA,TGTGCCACCAGCCTGGGGGGACAGGGGGCTTCCGGCTACACCTTC,CATSLGGQGASGYTF
TRBD1,TRBJ2-3,TRBV28,NA,TGTGCCAGCAAAGTGACAGGGCCATCCACAGATACGCAGTATTTT,CASKVTGPSTDTQYF
NA,TRBJ2-6,TRBV4-3,NA,TGCGCCAGCAGCCAAGATTGGGAGTCTGGGGCCAACGTCCTGACTTTC,CASSQDWESGANVLTF
NA,TRBJ1-1,TRBV4-3,NA,TGCTCCAGCAGCCAAGATACCCGTCAAGCTTTCTTT,CSSSQDTRQAFF
TRBD2,TRBJ2-1,TRBV12-3/TRBV12-4,few,TGTGCCAGCAGTCTCGGGCAGGCGGGGGGGCCGGGGTCCTACAATGAGCAGTTCTTC,CASSLGQAGGPGSYNEQFF
TRBD2,TRBJ2-7,TRBV27,once,TGTGCCAGCAAAGGACTAGCGGGGGCCTACGAGCAGTACTTC,CASKGLAGAYEQYF
NA,TRBJ2-7,TRBV18,few,TGTGCCAGCTCACCGTCTGTGGCCGGCGAGCAGTACTTC,CASSPSVAGEQYF
TRBD2,TRBJ2-1,TRBV4-2,NA,TGTGCCAGCAGCCAAGATACGGGAGTAGCGGGGGATAATGAGCAGTTCTTC,CASSQDTGVAGDNEQFF
TRBD2,TRBJ2-5,TRBV20-1,few,TGCAGTGCTTTAGCGGGGGGGCTTATAGAGACCCAGTACTTC,CSALAGGLIETQYF
NA,TRBJ1-2,TRBV2,NA,TGTGCCAGCAGTGAAGGGGGGCGTAACTATGGCTACACCTTC,CASSEGGRNYGYTF